This is a list of T cell receptor beta chains from one sample in a study of blood T cell repertoires in COVID-19. Sequencing used immunoSEQ multiplex PCR; TCRdb keeps in-frame clones, though not all of them. The sample records about 200,000 clones, approximately 82% being singletons. The sample comprised peripheral blood. The receptors come from a human donor in a cohort sampled during active COVID-19. CDR3s include the opening cysteine and the closing phenylalanine or tryptophan. The order of the fields is clone size, J gene, D gene, V gene, CDR3 DNA, CDR3 protein. A D gene is named only where the DNA matches it firmly. A clone size is listed for some rows: how often the clone was seen (once, few, many), or a class if it is expanded.

clone size: -
J gene: TRBJ1-4
D gene: -
V gene: TRBV18
CDR3 DNA: TGTGCCAGCTCACCAAGGGTCGGGGAAACTAATGAAAAACTGTTTTTT
CDR3 protein: CASSPRVGETNEKLFF

clone size: -
J gene: TRBJ2-7
D gene: -
V gene: TRBV11-1
CDR3 DNA: TGTGCCAGCAGCTTAGCGGCGGGACAGTCCTACGAGCAGTACTTC
CDR3 protein: CASSLAAGQSYEQYF

clone size: -
J gene: TRBJ2-7
D gene: TRBD1
V gene: TRBV3-1/TRBV3-2
CDR3 DNA: TGTGCCAGCAGCCCCGATGACAGGGACTACGAGCAGTACTTC
CDR3 protein: CASSPDDRDYEQYF

clone size: few
J gene: TRBJ1-1
D gene: -
V gene: TRBV30
CDR3 DNA: TGTGCCTGGATTCAGGAAGTAAACACTGAAGCTTTCTTT
CDR3 protein: CAWIQEVNTEAFF

clone size: -
J gene: TRBJ2-1
D gene: -
V gene: TRBV29-1
CDR3 DNA: TGCAGCGTTGATAGCGTCTCCTACAATGAGCAGTTCTTC
CDR3 protein: CSVDSVSYNEQFF

clone size: -
J gene: TRBJ1-5
D gene: -
V gene: TRBV6-5
CDR3 DNA: TGTGCCAGGCCCGGGAACAATCAGCCCCAGCATTTT
CDR3 protein: CARPGNNQPQHF

clone size: -
J gene: TRBJ2-6
D gene: TRBD1
V gene: TRBV5-1
CDR3 DNA: TGCGCCAGTAAAGCGACAGGGGTCCTCTCTACTGGGGCCAACGTCCTGACTTTC
CDR3 protein: CASKATGVLSTGANVLTF

clone size: -
J gene: TRBJ2-5
D gene: TRBD2
V gene: TRBV12-5
CDR3 DNA: TGTGCTAGTGGTTCGGGGACTAGCGGGGGCTTCGTCCAAGAGACCCAGTACTTC
CDR3 protein: CASGSGTSGGFVQETQYF

clone size: -
J gene: TRBJ1-4
D gene: -
V gene: TRBV4-1
CDR3 DNA: TGCGCCAGCAGCCCCCAGGGGAATTCGGGTGAAAAACTGTTTTTT
CDR3 protein: CASSPQGNSGEKLFF

clone size: -
J gene: TRBJ1-2
D gene: TRBD1
V gene: TRBV2
CDR3 DNA: TGTGCCAGCAGTGATGAGACAGGGCCAGGCTACACCTTC
CDR3 protein: CASSDETGPGYTF

clone size: -
J gene: TRBJ2-3
D gene: -
V gene: TRBV7-8
CDR3 DNA: TGTGCCAGCAGCTTATTCGGGGGTAGCACAGATACGCAGTATTTT
CDR3 protein: CASSLFGGSTDTQYF

clone size: few
J gene: TRBJ1-1
D gene: TRBD1
V gene: TRBV6-6
CDR3 DNA: TGTGCCAGCAGTCAACAGGGGGCTAGCACTGAAGCTTTCTTT
CDR3 protein: CASSQQGASTEAFF

clone size: -
J gene: TRBJ2-4
D gene: TRBD2
V gene: TRBV11-2
CDR3 DNA: TGTGCCAGCAGCTTAGGGACTAGCGGGACGCCGGATACCAAAAACATTCAGTACTTC
CDR3 protein: CASSLGTSGTPDTKNIQYF

clone size: once
J gene: TRBJ2-7
D gene: TRBD2
V gene: TRBV5-1
CDR3 DNA: TGCGCCAGCAGCTCCACTAGCGGGGGACCGACCTACGAGCAGTACTTC
CDR3 protein: CASSSTSGGPTYEQYF

clone size: -
J gene: TRBJ2-3
D gene: -
V gene: TRBV27
CDR3 DNA: TGTGCCAGCAGTTTGGCAGGGGACCCTAGCACAGATACGCAGTATTTT
CDR3 protein: CASSLAGDPSTDTQYF

clone size: -
J gene: TRBJ2-2
D gene: -
V gene: TRBV12-3/TRBV12-4
CDR3 DNA: TGTGCCAGCAGCCAAGGGGTGAGCGGGGAGCTGTTTTTT
CDR3 protein: CASSQGVSGELFF

clone size: -
J gene: TRBJ1-2
D gene: -
V gene: TRBV16
CDR3 DNA: TGTGCCAGCAGCCAAGATGAAGGGCCGGGGGGCTACACCTTC
CDR3 protein: CASSQDEGPGGYTF

clone size: many
J gene: TRBJ2-7
D gene: TRBD2
V gene: TRBV25-1
CDR3 DNA: TGTGCCAGCAGTGATATAGCGGGAGGGTATTTCGCCGCCGAGCAGTACTTC
CDR3 protein: CASSDIAGGYFAAEQYF

clone size: -
J gene: TRBJ2-2
D gene: TRBD1
V gene: TRBV7-2
CDR3 DNA: TGTGCCAGCAGCTTTTCGTCAGGGGGCCACACCGGGGAGCTGTTTTTT
CDR3 protein: CASSFSSGGHTGELFF

clone size: once
J gene: TRBJ1-6
D gene: -
V gene: TRBV19
CDR3 DNA: TGTGCCAGTACCTCCACTTGGAATTCACCCCTCCACTTT
CDR3 protein: CASTSTWNSPLHF

clone size: -
J gene: TRBJ2-2
D gene: TRBD2
V gene: TRBV20-1
CDR3 DNA: TGCAGTGCTAGTGAATTCGCGGGAGAGAACACCGGGGAGCTGTTTTTT
CDR3 protein: CSASEFAGENTGELFF

clone size: -
J gene: TRBJ2-2
D gene: TRBD2
V gene: TRBV25-1
CDR3 DNA: TGTGCCAGCAGTGGAAAGACTAGCGGGAAGAACACCGGGGAGCTGTTTTTT
CDR3 protein: CASSGKTSGKNTGELFF

clone size: once
J gene: TRBJ2-2
D gene: TRBD1
V gene: TRBV7-8
CDR3 DNA: TGTGCCAGCAGGGTCACAGGGGGACGGACCGGGGAGCTGTTTTTT
CDR3 protein: CASRVTGGRTGELFF

clone size: once
J gene: TRBJ1-1
D gene: -
V gene: TRBV28
CDR3 DNA: TGTGCCAGCAGTTTATTCAGGGGAATGACTGAAGCTTTCTTT
CDR3 protein: CASSLFRGMTEAFF

clone size: -
J gene: TRBJ2-7
D gene: TRBD2
V gene: TRBV10-1
CDR3 DNA: TGCGCCAGCAGTGAGTTAGCGGGAGTCCTGGGCGAGCAGTACTTC
CDR3 protein: CASSELAGVLGEQYF

clone size: -
J gene: TRBJ1-5
D gene: -
V gene: TRBV7-2
CDR3 DNA: TGTGCCAGCAGCGACGTGGGGGGAAATAGCAATCAGCCCCAGCATTTT
CDR3 protein: CASSDVGGNSNQPQHF

clone size: -
J gene: TRBJ2-3
D gene: -
V gene: TRBV15
CDR3 DNA: TGTGCCACCAGCAGAGGATCTGGAGGGAATACGCAGTATTTT
CDR3 protein: CATSRGSGGNTQYF

clone size: -
J gene: TRBJ1-3
D gene: -
V gene: TRBV5-4
CDR3 DNA: TGTGCCAGCAGCTCAAGGGGACTTGGAAACACCATATATTTT
CDR3 protein: CASSSRGLGNTIYF

clone size: few
J gene: TRBJ2-7
D gene: -
V gene: TRBV27
CDR3 DNA: TGTGCCAGCAGTTCCAGACAGGAGCTCAAGCCCGAGCAGTACTTC
CDR3 protein: CASSSRQELKPEQYF

clone size: -
J gene: TRBJ2-3
D gene: TRBD2
V gene: TRBV13
CDR3 DNA: TGTGCCAGCAGCTTATTACTAGCGGCCCACACAGATACGCAGTATTTT
CDR3 protein: CASSLLLAAHTDTQYF

clone size: -
J gene: TRBJ1-4
D gene: TRBD1
V gene: TRBV7-9
CDR3 DNA: TGTGCCAGCAGCACGGGACAGGGAAGTGAAAAACTGTTTTTT
CDR3 protein: CASSTGQGSEKLFF

clone size: -
J gene: TRBJ2-2
D gene: -
V gene: TRBV5-5
CDR3 DNA: TGTGCCAGCAGCTTGTTCCGGGACGGGGAGCTGTTTTTT
CDR3 protein: CASSLFRDGELFF

clone size: -
J gene: TRBJ2-7
D gene: -
V gene: TRBV6-6
CDR3 DNA: TGTGCCAGCAGACCGCAAGGGGCTTCCTACGAGCAGTACTTC
CDR3 protein: CASRPQGASYEQYF

clone size: -
J gene: TRBJ2-2
D gene: -
V gene: TRBV7-8
CDR3 DNA: TGTGCCAGCAGTAATAGCCAGGGGCTCTACACCGGGGAGCTGTTTTTT
CDR3 protein: CASSNSQGLYTGELFF

clone size: -
J gene: TRBJ2-5
D gene: -
V gene: TRBV2
CDR3 DNA: TGTGCCAGCAGTGGTCTCAGCGGCCAAGAGACCCAGTACTTC
CDR3 protein: CASSGLSGQETQYF

clone size: -
J gene: TRBJ2-1
D gene: TRBD2
V gene: TRBV7-2
CDR3 DNA: TGTGCCAGCAGCTTAGTTACCCCCCCCCGGTGGAGCGGGAGGATCCAGTTCTTC
CDR3 protein: CASSLVTPPRWSGRIQFF

clone size: -
J gene: TRBJ1-5
D gene: TRBD1
V gene: TRBV5-6
CDR3 DNA: TGTGCCAGCAGCTTGGCAGGGGGCACAGATCAGCCCCAGCATTTT
CDR3 protein: CASSLAGGTDQPQHF

clone size: -
J gene: TRBJ1-4
D gene: -
V gene: TRBV6-5
CDR3 DNA: TGTGCCAGCAGTTCAGACAGTTGGCCTAATGAAAAACTGTTTTTT
CDR3 protein: CASSSDSWPNEKLFF

clone size: -
J gene: TRBJ1-5
D gene: -
V gene: TRBV28
CDR3 DNA: TGTGCCAGCAGTCCGCCCGGGAGGCGCAATCAGCCCCAGCATTTT
CDR3 protein: CASSPPGRRNQPQHF

clone size: -
J gene: TRBJ1-1
D gene: -
V gene: TRBV10-3
CDR3 DNA: TGTGCCATCAGTGAGGGGGGCATGAACACTGAAGCTTTCTTT
CDR3 protein: CAISEGGMNTEAFF

clone size: -
J gene: TRBJ2-3
D gene: -
V gene: TRBV20-1
CDR3 DNA: TGCAGTGCTACCAGGGGAGATACGCAGTATTTT
CDR3 protein: CSATRGDTQYF

clone size: -
J gene: TRBJ2-7
D gene: TRBD2
V gene: TRBV4-1
CDR3 DNA: TGCGCCAGCAGCCAAAATAGACTAGCGGGAGGCCCCCATTCCTACGAGCAGTACTTC
CDR3 protein: CASSQNRLAGGPHSYEQYF

clone size: -
J gene: TRBJ2-7
D gene: TRBD2
V gene: TRBV19
CDR3 DNA: TGTGCCACCGCGTGGCGGGAGGGCTACGAGCAGTACTTC
CDR3 protein: CATAWREGYEQYF

clone size: -
J gene: TRBJ2-5
D gene: TRBD1
V gene: TRBV18
CDR3 DNA: TGTGCCAGCTCCCCGGGACAGGGGCAGGAGACCCAGTACTTC
CDR3 protein: CASSPGQGQETQYF

clone size: -
J gene: TRBJ1-2
D gene: -
V gene: TRBV5-4
CDR3 DNA: TGTGCCAGCAGCTTGCTGGGGGGGGCCGGCTACACCTTC
CDR3 protein: CASSLLGGAGYTF

clone size: once
J gene: TRBJ2-3
D gene: -
V gene: TRBV20-1
CDR3 DNA: TGCAGTGCTCCGACCAGGGCGCAGTATTTT
CDR3 protein: CSAPTRAQYF

clone size: -
J gene: TRBJ2-3
D gene: -
V gene: TRBV5-6
CDR3 DNA: TGTGCCAGCAGCTTGGCGGGTGGATATGGCACAGATACGCAGTATTTT
CDR3 protein: CASSLAGGYGTDTQYF

clone size: -
J gene: TRBJ2-1
D gene: -
V gene: TRBV27
CDR3 DNA: TGTGCCAGCAGTTTAGGTTCAGGGGAGTACAATGAGCAGTTCTTC
CDR3 protein: CASSLGSGEYNEQFF